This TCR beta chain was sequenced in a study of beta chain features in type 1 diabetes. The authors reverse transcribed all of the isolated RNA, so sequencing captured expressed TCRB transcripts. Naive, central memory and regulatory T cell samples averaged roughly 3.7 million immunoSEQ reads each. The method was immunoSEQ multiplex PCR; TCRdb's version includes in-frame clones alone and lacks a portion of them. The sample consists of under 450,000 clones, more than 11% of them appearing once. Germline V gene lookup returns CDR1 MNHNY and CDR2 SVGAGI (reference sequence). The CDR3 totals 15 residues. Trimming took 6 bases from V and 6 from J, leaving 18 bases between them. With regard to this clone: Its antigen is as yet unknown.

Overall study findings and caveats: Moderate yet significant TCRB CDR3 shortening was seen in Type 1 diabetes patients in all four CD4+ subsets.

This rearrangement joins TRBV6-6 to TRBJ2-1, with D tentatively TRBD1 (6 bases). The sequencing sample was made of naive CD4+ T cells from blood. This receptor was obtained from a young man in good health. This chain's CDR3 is CASSLQGSLGNEQFF. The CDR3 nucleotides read TGTGCCAGCAGCCTACAGGGCTCCTTGGGCAATGAGCAGTTCTTC.